The clone carrying this T cell receptor beta chain was detected once. The record originates from a study of technical replicates of blood from a few donors. Sequencing used immunoSEQ multiplex PCR; TCRdb keeps in-frame clones, though not all of them. The sample holds roughly 67,000 clones; 95% to 98% are singletons and the top ten take over 0.15%. Trimming took 7 bases from V and 6 from J, leaving 17 bases between them. In germline, CDR1 is MNHEY, CDR2 SMNVEV (reference sequence). This CDR3 comprises 14 residues. The TCR was taken from a human donor in good health. Sequenced: T cells isolated from PBMCs. The chain recombines TRBV27 with TRBJ2-3, with D perhaps TRBD2 (7 bases). The CDR3 DNA is TGTGCCAGCAACCGAGGGGGGGGGCCTGATACGCAGTATTTT. Protein product: CASNRGGGPDTQYF.